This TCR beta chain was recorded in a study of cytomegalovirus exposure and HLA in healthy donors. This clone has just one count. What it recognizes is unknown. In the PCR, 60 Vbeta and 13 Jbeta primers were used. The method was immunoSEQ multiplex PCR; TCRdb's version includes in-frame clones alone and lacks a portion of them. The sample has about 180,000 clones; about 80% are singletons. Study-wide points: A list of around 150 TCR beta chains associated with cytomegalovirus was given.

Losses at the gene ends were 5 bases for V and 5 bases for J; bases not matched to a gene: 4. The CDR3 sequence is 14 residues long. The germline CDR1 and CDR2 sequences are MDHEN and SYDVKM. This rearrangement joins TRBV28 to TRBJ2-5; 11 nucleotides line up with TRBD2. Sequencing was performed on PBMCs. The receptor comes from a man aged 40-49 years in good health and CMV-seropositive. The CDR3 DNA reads TGTGCCAGCAGTGCACTAGCGGGAGAGGAGACCCAGTACTTC. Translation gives CASSALAGEETQYF.